These 6 T cell receptor beta chains originate from one sample sequenced in a study of T cell responses to AZD1222 COVID-19 vaccine. Clones were read by immunoSEQ multiplex PCR, and TCRdb kept only the in-frame ones, dropping some. The table has 20,000 to 30,000 clones, roughly nine tenths seen once; the top ten hold 7% to 8.5%. The input for sequencing was peripheral blood, taken 28 days after the second AZD1222 dose. The receptor source for this set is an adult who received the AZD1222 COVID-19 vaccine.

V gene TRBV5-8 combines with J gene TRBJ1-5; D call uncertain. The CDR3 spans 13 residues. The V end lost 7 bases, the J end lost 7 bases, and 15 bases lay between the germline ends. Germline values: CDR1 SGHTS, CDR2 YDEGEE. The CDR3 DNA reads as TGTGCCAGCGCGAGGCAGGTAGGCCAGCCCCAGCATTTT. Translated, it gives CASARQVGQPQHF.

The chain links TRBV5-1 to TRBJ2-3, with 10 nucleotides matching TRBD1. The V gene end was trimmed by 3 bases and the J gene end by 6 bases; junction bases not matched to a gene: 1. Germline values: CDR1 SGHRS, CDR2 YFSETQ. This CDR3 contains 13 residues. CDR3 sequence (DNA): TGCGCCAGCAGCTCGGACAGGGGGGATACGCAGTATTTT. It translates to CASSSDRGDTQYF.

This chain uses TRBV10-1 with TRBJ2-7, with 7 positions matching TRBD2. This CDR3 is built from 14 residues. CDR1 and CDR2 (germline): WNHNN, SYGVQD (reference sequence). J was trimmed by 9 bases and V by 4 bases; bases with no gene match: 12. CDR3 sequence: CASSGGEGTRSQYF. CDR3 nucleotides: TGCGCCAGCAGTGGTGGGGAGGGTACCCGCTCGCAGTACTTC.

The chain recombines TRBV29-1 with TRBJ1-1; D is ambiguous. V lost 1 base to trimming and J lost 2 bases, with 14 bases between them. CDR1 and CDR2 (germline): SQVTM, ANQGSEA. The CDR3 length is 15 residues. DNA for the CDR3: TGCAGCGTTGAAGGTGGCCCGGTCCCCAACACTGAAGCTTTCTTT. Encoded protein: CSVEGGPVPNTEAFF.

The chain joins TRBV18 to TRBJ2-7; TRBD1 is a possible D gene (5 bases). The CDR3 has 16 amino acids. Germline CDR1 and CDR2: KGHSH and LQKENI. The V end was cut by 3 bases, the J end by 2 bases, with 17 bases between. The CDR3 region is CASSPSEAGSTYEQYF. DNA for the CDR3: TGTGCCAGCTCACCCTCTGAAGCAGGGTCGACCTACGAGCAGTACTTC.

This sequence joins TRBV19 and TRBJ2-1; 7 bases are shared with TRBD2. Per the germline V gene, CDR1 is LNHDA and CDR2 is SQIVND (reference sequence). The CDR3 contains 15 residues. Unmatched junction bases numbered 10, after V lost 3 bases and J lost 8 bases. The CDR3 DNA sequence: TGTGCCAGTAGTATCGGGGAGGGCGGGGTCGATGAGCAGTTCTTC. Translation: CASSIGEGGVDEQFF.